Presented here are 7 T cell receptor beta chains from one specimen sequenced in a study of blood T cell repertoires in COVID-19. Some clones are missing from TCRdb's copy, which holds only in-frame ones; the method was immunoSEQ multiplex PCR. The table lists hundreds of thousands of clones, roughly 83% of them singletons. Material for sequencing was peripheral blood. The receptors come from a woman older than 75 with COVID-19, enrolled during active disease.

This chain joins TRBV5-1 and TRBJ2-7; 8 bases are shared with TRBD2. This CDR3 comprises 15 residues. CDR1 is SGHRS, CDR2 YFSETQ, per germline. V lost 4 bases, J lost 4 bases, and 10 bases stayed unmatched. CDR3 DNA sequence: TGCGCCAGCAGCCGGGGGGGTGGGACTTCGTACGAGCAGTACGTC. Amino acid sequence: CASSRGGGTSYEQYV.

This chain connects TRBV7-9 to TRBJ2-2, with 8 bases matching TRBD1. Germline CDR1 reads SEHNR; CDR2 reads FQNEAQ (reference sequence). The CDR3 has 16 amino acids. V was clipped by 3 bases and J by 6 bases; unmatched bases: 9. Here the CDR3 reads CASSFRAGGSAGELFF. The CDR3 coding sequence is TGTGCCAGCAGCTTTCGGGCAGGGGGCAGCGCCGGGGAGCTGTTTTTT.

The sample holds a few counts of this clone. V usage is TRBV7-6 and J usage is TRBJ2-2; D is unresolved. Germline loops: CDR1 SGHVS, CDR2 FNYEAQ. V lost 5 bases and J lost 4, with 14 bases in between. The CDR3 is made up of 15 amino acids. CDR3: CASSRITDGTGELFF. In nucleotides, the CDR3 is TGTGCCAGCAGCCGTATAACAGATGGCACCGGGGAGCTGTTTTTT.

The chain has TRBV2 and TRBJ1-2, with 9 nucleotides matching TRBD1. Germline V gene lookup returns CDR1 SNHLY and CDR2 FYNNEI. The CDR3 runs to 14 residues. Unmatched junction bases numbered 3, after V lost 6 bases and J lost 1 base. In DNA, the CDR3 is TGTGCCAGCAGAGCGACAGGGGGTAACTATGGCTACACCTTC. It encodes CASRATGGNYGYTF.

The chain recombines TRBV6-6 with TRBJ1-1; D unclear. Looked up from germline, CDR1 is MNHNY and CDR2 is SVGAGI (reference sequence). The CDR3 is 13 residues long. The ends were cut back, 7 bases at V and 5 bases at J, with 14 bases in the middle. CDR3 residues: CASTPEYNTEAFF. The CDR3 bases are TGTGCCAGCACCCCGGAGTATAATACTGAAGCTTTCTTT.

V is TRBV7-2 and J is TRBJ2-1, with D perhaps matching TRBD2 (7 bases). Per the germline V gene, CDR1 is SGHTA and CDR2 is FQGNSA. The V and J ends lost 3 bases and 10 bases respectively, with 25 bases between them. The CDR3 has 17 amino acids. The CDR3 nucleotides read TGTGCCAGCAGCTTTTCCCTATACGGGGGGCCTGAACGGGAGCAGTTCTTC. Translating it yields CASSFSLYGGPEREQFF.

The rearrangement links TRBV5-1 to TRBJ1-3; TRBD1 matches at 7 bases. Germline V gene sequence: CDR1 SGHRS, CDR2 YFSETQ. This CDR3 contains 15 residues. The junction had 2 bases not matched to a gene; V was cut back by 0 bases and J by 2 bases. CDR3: CASSLAGTAGNTIYF. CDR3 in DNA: TGCGCCAGCAGCTTGGCCGGGACAGCTGGAAACACCATATATTTT. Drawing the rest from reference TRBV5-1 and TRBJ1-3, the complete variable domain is KAGVTQTPRYLIKTRGQQVTLSCSPISGHRSVSWYQQTPGQGLQFLFEYFSETQRNKGNFPGRFSGRQFSNSRSEMNVSTLELGDSALYLCASSLAGTAGNTIYFGEGSWLTVV.